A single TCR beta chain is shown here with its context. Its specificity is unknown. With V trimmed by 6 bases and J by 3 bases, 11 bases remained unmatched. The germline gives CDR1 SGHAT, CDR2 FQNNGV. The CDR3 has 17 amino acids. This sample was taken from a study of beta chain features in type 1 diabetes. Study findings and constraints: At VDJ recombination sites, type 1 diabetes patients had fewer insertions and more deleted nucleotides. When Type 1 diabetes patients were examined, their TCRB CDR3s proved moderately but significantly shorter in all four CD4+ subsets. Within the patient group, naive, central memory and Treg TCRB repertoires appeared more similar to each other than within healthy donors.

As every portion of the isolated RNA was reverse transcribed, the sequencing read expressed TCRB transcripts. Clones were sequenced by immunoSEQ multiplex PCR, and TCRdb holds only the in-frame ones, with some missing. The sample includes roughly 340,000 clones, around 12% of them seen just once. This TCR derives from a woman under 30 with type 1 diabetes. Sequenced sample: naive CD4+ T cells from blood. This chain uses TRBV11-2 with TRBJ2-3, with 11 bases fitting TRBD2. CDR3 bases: TGTGCCAGCAGGCCAACTAGCGGGAGTCGAAAAACAGATACGCAGTATTTT. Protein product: CASRPTSGSRKTDTQYF.